This TCR beta chain was captured by sequencing in a study of cytomegalovirus exposure and HLA in healthy donors. Vbeta (60) and Jbeta (13) primers were used in the PCR. Sequencing was performed with immunoSEQ multiplex PCR; in TCRdb, only in-frame clones are kept and a portion is missing. This sample carries some 120,000 clones, over 75% of them seen once, and the ten largest clones take 9.5% to 12%. Germline V gives CDR1 SEHNR, CDR2 FQNEAQ (reference sequence). The CDR3 has 16 residues. Trimming removed 4 bases at V and 5 bases at J, with 20 bases between. The chain has TRBV7-9 and TRBJ2-5; possible D gene TRBD1, 6 bases. The sequenced sample was PBMCs. The source of this sequence is a man in his forties or fifties in good health and CMV-seropositive. The CDR3 bases are TGTGCCAGCAGCTCAGGGGTACCATTCACGGTGGAGACCCAGTACTTC. It specifies CASSSGVPFTVETQYF.